This is a list of T cell receptor beta chains from one sample in a study of blood T cell repertoires in COVID-19. The assay was immunoSEQ multiplex PCR, and TCRdb's table has in-frame clones only and misses some. The sample yields around 310,000 clones, about nine tenths seen once. Sequences were obtained from PBMCs or T cells enriched from blood (not recorded which). The origin of the receptors is a woman aged 25 to 39 who had recovered from COVID-19. Both conserved end residues are part of each CDR3. A D gene is named only where the DNA matches it firmly. Where a row states a size, it is once, few, many or the class of an expanded clone; other rows omit it.

clone_size j_call d_call v_call cdr3_aa cdr3_nt
- TRBJ2-7 TRBD2 TRBV4-3 CASSQGKSLAGPYEQYF TGCGCCAGCAGCCAAGGGAAATCACTAGCGGGCCCCTACGAGCAGTACTTC
- TRBJ2-1 TRBD2 TRBV12-3/TRBV12-4 CASDNSGRNEQFF TGTGCCAGCGATAATAGCGGGAGGAATGAGCAGTTCTTC
- TRBJ2-1 - TRBV10-1 CASSESSGNEQFF TGCGCCAGCAGTGAGTCTAGTGGCAATGAGCAGTTCTTC
once TRBJ1-5 TRBD1 TRBV23-1 CASSHGKGQGEGSDKGNQPQHF TGCGCCAGCAGTCACGGGAAGGGACAGGGGGAAGGGTCGGATAAGGGCAATCAGCCCCAGCATTTT
- TRBJ1-1 TRBD1 TRBV12-3/TRBV12-4 CASKGQSGTEAFF TGTGCCAGCAAGGGACAGTCGGGCACTGAAGCTTTCTTT
few TRBJ1-6 - TRBV5-1 CASSPGIQGAYNSPLHF TGCGCCAGCAGCCCCGGAATACAGGGAGCCTATAATTCACCCCTCCACTTT
- TRBJ2-3 TRBD2 TRBV12-5 CASGPGRIRTDTQYF TGTGCTAGTGGCCCCGGGAGGATTCGGACAGATACGCAGTATTTT
- TRBJ2-1 - TRBV7-2 CASSLDLYSIIYNEQFF TGTGCCAGCAGCTTAGACCTCTACTCTATTATATACAATGAGCAGTTCTTC
- TRBJ2-3 TRBD2 TRBV4-1 CASSQDPSSGRRDTQYF TGCGCCAGCAGCCAAGATCCTTCTAGCGGGAGGCGAGATACGCAGTATTTT
- TRBJ1-5 TRBD1 TRBV13 CASRLTGGEYSNQPQHF TGTGCCAGCAGACTAACAGGGGGCGAATATAGCAATCAGCCCCAGCATTTT
once TRBJ2-3 TRBD1 TRBV2 CASSVHRDRGSTDTQYF TGTGCCAGCAGTGTACACCGGGACAGGGGGAGCACAGATACGCAGTATTTT
- TRBJ2-5 - TRBV3-1/TRBV3-2 CASSQEIWGAETQYF TGTGCCAGCAGCCAAGAAATCTGGGGCGCGGAGACCCAGTACTTC
- TRBJ2-1 - TRBV29-1 CSVEKAGSSYNEQFF TGCAGCGTTGAAAAAGCGGGCAGCTCCTACAATGAGCAGTTCTTC
- TRBJ2-6 - TRBV5-1 CASSSGDSGANVLTF TGCGCCAGCAGCTCAGGGGATTCTGGGGCCAACGTCCTGACTTTC
- TRBJ2-7 - TRBV18 CASSPSSSYEQYF TGTGCCAGCTCACCATCTAGTTCCTACGAGCAGTACTTC
- TRBJ1-6 TRBD1 TRBV19 CASSRRSGTGESPLHF TGTGCCAGTAGTAGAAGATCCGGGACAGGGGAATCACCCCTCCACTTT
- TRBJ2-2 - TRBV5-1 CASSMRLAAGELFF TGCGCCAGCAGCATGAGGCTAGCTGCCGGGGAGCTGTTTTTT
once TRBJ1-4 - TRBV29-1 CSVPSNEKLFF TGCAGCGTGCCGAGTAATGAAAAACTGTTTTTT
- TRBJ2-7 TRBD1 TRBV4-3 CASSRRDRGRKGGWIYEQYF TGCGCCAGCAGCCGCCGGGACAGGGGGCGGAAGGGCGGGTGGATTTACGAGCAGTACTTC
- TRBJ1-1 - TRBV27 CASSPRGTLRAFF TGTGCCAGCAGTCCTCGGGGGACGCTTCGGGCTTTCTTT
- TRBJ1-1 - TRBV27 CASSFSWNTEAFF TGTGCCAGCAGTTTCTCCTGGAACACTGAAGCTTTCTTT
- TRBJ1-5 TRBD1 TRBV19 CASRTRTGDNQPQHF TGTGCCAGTAGGACCAGGACAGGCGACAATCAGCCCCAGCATTTT
- TRBJ2-1 TRBD2 TRBV4-1 CASSQGLVGNEQFF TGCGCCAGCAGCCAGGGACTAGTAGGGAATGAGCAGTTCTTC
- TRBJ1-2 - TRBV4-2 CASSPRLVDYGYTF TGTGCCAGCAGCCCCCGGTTGGTTGATTATGGCTACACCTTC
- TRBJ1-6 - TRBV20-1 CSASVGGDNSPLHF TGCAGTGCTAGTGTAGGGGGAGATAATTCACCCCTCCACTTT
- TRBJ2-7 TRBD2 TRBV18 CASSRELAEIYEQYF TGTGCCAGCTCACGGGAGCTAGCGGAAATCTACGAGCAGTACTTC